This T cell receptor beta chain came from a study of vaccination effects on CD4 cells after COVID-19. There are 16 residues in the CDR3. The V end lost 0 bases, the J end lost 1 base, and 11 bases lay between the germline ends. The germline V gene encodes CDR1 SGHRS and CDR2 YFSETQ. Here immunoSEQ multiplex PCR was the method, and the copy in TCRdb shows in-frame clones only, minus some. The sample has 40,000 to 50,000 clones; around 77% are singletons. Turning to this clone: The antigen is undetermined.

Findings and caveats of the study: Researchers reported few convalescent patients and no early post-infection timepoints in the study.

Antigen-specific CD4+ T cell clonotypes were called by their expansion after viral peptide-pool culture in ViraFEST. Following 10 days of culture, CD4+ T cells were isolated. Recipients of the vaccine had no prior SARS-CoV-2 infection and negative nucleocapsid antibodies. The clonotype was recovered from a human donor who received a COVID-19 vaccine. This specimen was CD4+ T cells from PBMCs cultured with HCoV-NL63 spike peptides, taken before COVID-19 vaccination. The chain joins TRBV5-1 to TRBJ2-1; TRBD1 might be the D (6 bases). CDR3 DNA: TGCGCCAGCAGCTTGGCCGGACAGACATCCTACAATGAGCAGTTCTTC. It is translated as CASSLAGQTSYNEQFF.